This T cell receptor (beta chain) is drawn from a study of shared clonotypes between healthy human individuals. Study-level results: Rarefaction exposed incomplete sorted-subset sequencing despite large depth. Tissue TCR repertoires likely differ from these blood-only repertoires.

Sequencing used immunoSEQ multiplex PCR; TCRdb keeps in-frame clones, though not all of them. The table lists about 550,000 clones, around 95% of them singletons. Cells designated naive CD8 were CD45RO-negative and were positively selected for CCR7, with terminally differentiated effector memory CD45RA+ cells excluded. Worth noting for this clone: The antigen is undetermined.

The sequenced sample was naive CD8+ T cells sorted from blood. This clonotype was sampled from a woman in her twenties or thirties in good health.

CDR3: CSAEDGTSYEQYF. DNA for the CDR3: TGCAGCGCGGAGGACGGGACTAGTTACGAGCAGTACTTC. The J gene is TRBJ2-7, the V gene TRBV29-1, with 8 bases that match TRBD2. Germline trimming cut 7 bases from V and 4 bases from J; bases unmatched to any gene: 9. The CDR3 length is 13 residues. Germline V CDR1 and CDR2: SQVTM, ANQGSEA.